The clone carrying this T cell receptor beta chain was counted many times. This sample's TCRbeta library carried unique molecular identifier barcodes. TCRdb re-derived calls from the PCR reads in MiXCR, one entry per CDR3 protein. The table has 200,000 to 250,000 distinct CDR3 sequences, 9.7% seen once. The V and J ends lost 6 bases and 1 base respectively, with 15 bases between them. CDR3 length equals 14 residues. From germline, CDR1 is DFQATT and CDR2 SNEGSKA (reference sequence). The sample originates from a study of T-cell reconstitution after alpha-beta-depleted transplantation in children. The receptor was derived from a human donor who donated a stem cell graft to a child with SCID. This chain joins TRBV20-1 and TRBJ1-1, with D perhaps matching TRBD1 (5 bases). Source: PBMCs from the stem cell graft donor, taken from the stem cell graft. The DNA of the CDR3 is TGCAGTGCCACGTACGGGGCGTGGAACACTGAAGCTTTCTTT. Its protein product is CSATYGAWNTEAFF.